This is a list of T cell receptor beta chains from one sample in a study of tumor-infiltrating T cells and Merkel cell polyomavirus. Sequenced by immunoSEQ multiplex PCR; TCRdb stores in-frame clones only, minus some. The sample lists about 2,100 clones; 95% to 98% were seen once. Sequences were obtained from lymph node tissue. These TCRs come from a man between 65 and 80 years old with Merkel cell carcinoma. Each CDR3 is given with its conserved first and last residue. The D gene is left open where the match is weak. Clone size is stated in some rows and not others, as once, few, many or a class when expanded.

clone_size,d_call,v_call,j_call,cdr3_nt,cdr3_aa
.,.,TRBV7-8,TRBJ2-5,TGTGCCAGCAGCTTAGGTAGTAGCGGCCAAGAGACCCAGTACTTC,CASSLGSSGQETQYF
.,.,TRBV5-1,TRBJ2-2,TGCGCCAGCAGCTTGGCAGGGGACAAGGGAACCGGGGAGCTGTTTTTT,CASSLAGDKGTGELFF
.,TRBD1,TRBV9,TRBJ2-5,TGTGCCAGCAGCGTGGGGACAGGTAGAGAGACCCAGTACTTC,CASSVGTGRETQYF
.,.,TRBV30,TRBJ1-5,TGTGCCTGGAGTGTCGGCAGAGGGAGCAATCAGCCCCAGCATTTT,CAWSVGRGSNQPQHF
.,.,TRBV6-1,TRBJ1-3,TGTGCCAGCAGTGCGGGTCTCGGAAACACCATATATTTT,CASSAGLGNTIYF
.,.,TRBV29-1,TRBJ1-6,TGCAGCGTTGGAGCGGGGGCAAATTCACCCCTCCACTTT,CSVGAGANSPLHF
.,TRBD2,TRBV5-1,TRBJ2-5,TGCGCCAGCAGGCGGGGGGACACCCAAGAGACCCAGTACTTC,CASRRGDTQETQYF
few,TRBD2,TRBV4-2,TRBJ2-1,TGTGCCAGCAGCCAAGATGGGACTAGCGATCACAATGAGCAGTTCTTC,CASSQDGTSDHNEQFF
.,TRBD1,TRBV9,TRBJ2-3,TGTGCCAGCTCCGTAACGGGACAGGGGACAGATACGCAGTATTTT,CASSVTGQGTDTQYF
.,TRBD1,TRBV30,TRBJ2-7,TGTGCCTGGAGTTTCACAGGGGGGCCTCCTACCTACGAGCAGTACTTC,CAWSFTGGPPTYEQYF
.,TRBD1,TRBV7-7,TRBJ2-5,TGTGCCAGCAGCTTTTTAACCGGGACAGGGACGGGGGAGACCCAGTACTTC,CASSFLTGTGTGETQYF
.,.,TRBV4-1,TRBJ1-2,TGCGCCAGCAGCCAAGATTCGGCTAACTATGGCTACACCTTC,CASSQDSANYGYTF
.,.,TRBV7-2,TRBJ1-4,TGTGCCAGCAGCACTCAGACTGCAACTAATGAAAAACTGTTTTTT,CASSTQTATNEKLFF
.,TRBD1,TRBV18,TRBJ1-1,TGTGCCAGCTCACCACCCAGATCAGGACAGGGGGCGCGAAACACTGAAGCTTTCTTT,CASSPPRSGQGARNTEAFF
once,TRBD1,TRBV30,TRBJ1-5,TGTGCCTGGAGCGACGGACAGGGTCGATTACCTATAAGGAGCAATCAGCCCCAGCATTTT,CAWSDGQGRLPIRSNQPQHF
.,TRBD2,TRBV6-5,TRBJ2-3,TGTGCCAGCAGTTCGCGGGGGGCGAGCACAGATACGCAGTATTTT,CASSSRGASTDTQYF
.,TRBD1,TRBV9,TRBJ1-2,TGTGCCAGCAGCGTCCGAGGGGACAGTAACTATGGCTACACCTTC,CASSVRGDSNYGYTF
.,TRBD2,TRBV29-1,TRBJ2-3,TGCAGCGTTGAAGATCTGGGCGGGGGGGTGGATACGCAGTATTTT,CSVEDLGGGVDTQYF
once,.,TRBV7-9,TRBJ2-3,TGTGCCACAGGTAGCACAGATACGCAGTATTTT,CATGSTDTQYF
.,.,TRBV5-1,TRBJ2-7,TGCGCCAGCAGCTCCGCTACCACCTACGAGCAGTACTTC,CASSSATTYEQYF
.,TRBD1,TRBV6-5,TRBJ2-5,TGTGCCAGCAGCGACAGGGGATATGGTGAAGAGACCCAGTACTTC,CASSDRGYGEETQYF
.,TRBD2,TRBV12-5,TRBJ2-5,TGTGCTAGTGGTTTGGGGCTTATAGCGGGGCAAGAGACCCAGTACTTC,CASGLGLIAGQETQYF
.,TRBD1,TRBV4-2,TRBJ1-1,TGTGCCAGCAGCCAGGGACGGGGACAGGCGAACACTGAAGCTTTCTTT,CASSQGRGQANTEAFF
.,TRBD1,TRBV5-4,TRBJ1-4,TGTGCCAGCAGCTTGAAGACAGGGGATGAAAAACTGTTTTTT,CASSLKTGDEKLFF
.,.,TRBV2,TRBJ1-1,TGTGCCAGCAGTGCCTACACTGAAGCTTTCTTT,CASSAYTEAFF
.,TRBD1,TRBV18,TRBJ1-1,TGTGCCAGCTCACCATTGACAGGGGGGACTGAAGCTTTCTTT,CASSPLTGGTEAFF
.,.,TRBV4-3,TRBJ1-2,TGCGCCAGCAGCCAAGATCCTCCCGGGGGCTACACCTTC,CASSQDPPGGYTF
.,.,TRBV30,TRBJ2-1,TGTGCCTGGAGTGTACGGGGAAATGAGCAGTTCTTC,CAWSVRGNEQFF
.,.,TRBV21-1,TRBJ2-1,TGTGCCAGCAGCAAAGGATTTCCACACTACAATGAGCAGTTCTTC,CASSKGFPHYNEQFF
.,TRBD1,TRBV7-2,TRBJ1-1,TGTGCCAGCAGCTTAGTGCAGGGGGTTCTAACTGAAGCTTTCTTT,CASSLVQGVLTEAFF
.,.,TRBV5-3,TRBJ1-5,TGTGCCAGAAGCTTGGCCAAGTCGGGGGGGCACCTCGGTCAGCCCCAGCATTTT,CARSLAKSGGHLGQPQHF
.,.,TRBV6-5,TRBJ1-1,TGTGCCAGCAGTTACTCGGTGCAGGGGACTGAAGCTTTCTTT,CASSYSVQGTEAFF
.,TRBD1,TRBV5-1,TRBJ1-4,TGCGCCAGCAGCTTTTTTCGACAGGGGGCAGGTGAAAAACTGTTTTTT,CASSFFRQGAGEKLFF
.,.,TRBV6-6,TRBJ2-5,TGTGCCAGCAATACCATTCTGCGAGAGACCCAGTACTTC,CASNTILRETQYF
.,.,TRBV7-9,TRBJ1-2,TGTGCCAGCAGCTTAGGGCAGGGGATCTTCTATGGCTACACCTTC,CASSLGQGIFYGYTF
.,.,TRBV6-5,TRBJ2-5,TGTGCCAGCAGTTACACTTGGGCGCAAAAAGAGACCCAGTACTTC,CASSYTWAQKETQYF
.,.,TRBV7-8,TRBJ1-3,TGTGCCAGCCAGAACCGGGGCTCTGGAAACACCATATATTTT,CASQNRGSGNTIYF
.,TRBD1,TRBV5-1,TRBJ2-2,TGCGCCAGCAGCTCGGGACAGGGACGAACCGGGGAGCTGTTTTTT,CASSSGQGRTGELFF
once,TRBD1,TRBV18,TRBJ1-2,TGTGCCAGCTCACCGGGGACACAGGGGCGCGGGGCTAACTATGGCTACACCTTC,CASSPGTQGRGANYGYTF
.,.,TRBV7-9,TRBJ2-3,TGTGCCAGCACCAACCAGGGTCGCACAGATACGCAGTATTTT,CASTNQGRTDTQYF
.,TRBD2,TRBV28,TRBJ2-3,TGTGCCAGCAAAAGCGGAGCGGGAGGGAGCACAGATACGCAGTATTTT,CASKSGAGGSTDTQYF
.,.,TRBV20-1,TRBJ1-2,TGCAGTGCTAGACGGGGGGATGGCTACACCTTC,CSARRGDGYTF